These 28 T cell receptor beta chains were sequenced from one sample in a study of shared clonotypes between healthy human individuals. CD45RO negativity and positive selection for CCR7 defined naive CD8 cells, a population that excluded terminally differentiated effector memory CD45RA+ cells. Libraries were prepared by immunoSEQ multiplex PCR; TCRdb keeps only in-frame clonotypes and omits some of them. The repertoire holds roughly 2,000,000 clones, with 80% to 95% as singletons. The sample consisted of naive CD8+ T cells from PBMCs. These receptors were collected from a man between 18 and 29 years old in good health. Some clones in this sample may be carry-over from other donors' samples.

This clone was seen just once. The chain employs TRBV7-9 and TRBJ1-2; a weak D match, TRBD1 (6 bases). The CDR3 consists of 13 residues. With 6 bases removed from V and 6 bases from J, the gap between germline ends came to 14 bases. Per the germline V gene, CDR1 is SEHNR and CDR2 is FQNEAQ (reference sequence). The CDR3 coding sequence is TGTGCCAGCAGTTCGGGGGGGCTGCATGGCTACACCTTC. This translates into CASSSGGLHGYTF.

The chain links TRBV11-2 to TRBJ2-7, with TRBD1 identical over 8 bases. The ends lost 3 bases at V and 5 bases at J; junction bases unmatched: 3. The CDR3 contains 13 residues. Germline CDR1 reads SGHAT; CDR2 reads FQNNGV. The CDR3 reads CASSFETGDEQYF. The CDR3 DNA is TGTGCCAGCAGCTTTGAGACAGGGGACGAGCAGTACTTC.

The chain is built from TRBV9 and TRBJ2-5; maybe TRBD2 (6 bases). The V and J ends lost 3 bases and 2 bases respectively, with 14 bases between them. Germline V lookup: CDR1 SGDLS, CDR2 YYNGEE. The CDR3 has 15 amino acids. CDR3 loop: CASSGSGTGQETQYF. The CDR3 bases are TGTGCCAGCAGCGGTTCCGGGACTGGACAAGAGACCCAGTACTTC.

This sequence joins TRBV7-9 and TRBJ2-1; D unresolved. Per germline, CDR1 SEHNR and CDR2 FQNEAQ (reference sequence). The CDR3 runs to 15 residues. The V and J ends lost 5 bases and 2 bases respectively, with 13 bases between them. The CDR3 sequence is CASSLDLSAYNEQFF. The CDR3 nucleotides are TGTGCCAGCAGCCTCGACTTGTCCGCCTACAATGAGCAGTTCTTC.

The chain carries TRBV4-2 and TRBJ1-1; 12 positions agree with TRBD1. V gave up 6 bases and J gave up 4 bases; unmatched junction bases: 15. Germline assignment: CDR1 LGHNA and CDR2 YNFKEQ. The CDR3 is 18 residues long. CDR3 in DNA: TGTGCCAGCAGGGGACAGGGGGCTATGGGGTTGTTAGGCACTGAAGCTTTCTTT. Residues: CASRGQGAMGLLGTEAFF.

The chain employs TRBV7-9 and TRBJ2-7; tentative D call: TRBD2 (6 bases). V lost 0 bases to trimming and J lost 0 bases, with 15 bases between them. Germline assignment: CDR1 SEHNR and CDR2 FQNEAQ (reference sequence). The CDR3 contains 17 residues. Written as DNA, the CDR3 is TGTGCCAGCAGCTTAGCGAGTGGAGGGAAAAGCTCCTACGAGCAGTACTTC. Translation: CASSLASGGKSSYEQYF.

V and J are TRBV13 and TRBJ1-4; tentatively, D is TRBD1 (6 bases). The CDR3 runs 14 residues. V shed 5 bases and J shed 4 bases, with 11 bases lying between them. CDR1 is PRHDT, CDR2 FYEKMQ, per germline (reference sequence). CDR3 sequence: CASSPRGLNEKLFF. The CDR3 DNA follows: TGTGCCAGCAGCCCCCGGGGGCTTAATGAAAAACTGTTTTTT.

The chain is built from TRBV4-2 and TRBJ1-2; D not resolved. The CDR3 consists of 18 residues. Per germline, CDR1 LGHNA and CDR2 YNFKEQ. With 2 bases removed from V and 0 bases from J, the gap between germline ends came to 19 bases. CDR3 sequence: CASSQKGGPTLANYGYTF. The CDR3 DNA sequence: TGTGCCAGCAGCCAAAAAGGCGGCCCCACACTAGCTAACTATGGCTACACCTTC.

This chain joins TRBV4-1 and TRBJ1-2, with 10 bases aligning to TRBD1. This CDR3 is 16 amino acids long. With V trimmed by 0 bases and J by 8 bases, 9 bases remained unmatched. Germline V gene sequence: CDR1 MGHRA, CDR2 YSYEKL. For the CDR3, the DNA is TGCGCCAGCAGCCAAGATCTTGGGACAGGGGATGGCGGCTACACCTTC. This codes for CASSQDLGTGDGGYTF.

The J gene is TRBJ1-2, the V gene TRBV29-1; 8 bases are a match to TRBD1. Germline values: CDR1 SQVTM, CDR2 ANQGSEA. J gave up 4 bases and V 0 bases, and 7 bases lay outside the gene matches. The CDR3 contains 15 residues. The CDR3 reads CSVEDPDRVSYGYTF. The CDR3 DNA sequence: TGCAGCGTTGAAGATCCGGACAGGGTGAGCTATGGCTACACCTTC.

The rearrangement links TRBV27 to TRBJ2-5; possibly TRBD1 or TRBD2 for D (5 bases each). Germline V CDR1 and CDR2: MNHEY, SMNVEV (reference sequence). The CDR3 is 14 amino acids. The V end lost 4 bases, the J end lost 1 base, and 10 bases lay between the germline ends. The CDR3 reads CASSSTGAQETQYF. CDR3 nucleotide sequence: TGTGCCAGCAGTTCCACCGGGGCCCAAGAGACCCAGTACTTC.

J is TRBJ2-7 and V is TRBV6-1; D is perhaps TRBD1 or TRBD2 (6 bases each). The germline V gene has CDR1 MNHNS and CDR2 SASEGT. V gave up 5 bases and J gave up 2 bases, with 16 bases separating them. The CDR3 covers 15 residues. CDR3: CASSQRGGSAYEQYF. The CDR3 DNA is TGTGCCAGCAGTCAGAGAGGGGGGAGCGCCTACGAGCAGTACTTC.

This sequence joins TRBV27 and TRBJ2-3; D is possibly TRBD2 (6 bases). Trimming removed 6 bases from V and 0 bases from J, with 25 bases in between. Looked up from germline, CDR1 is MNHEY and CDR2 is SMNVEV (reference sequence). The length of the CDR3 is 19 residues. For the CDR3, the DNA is TGTGCCAGCAGCAGTTTCCCGGGTAGCGGAGTATCTAGCACAGATACGCAGTATTTT. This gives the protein CASSSFPGSGVSSTDTQYF.

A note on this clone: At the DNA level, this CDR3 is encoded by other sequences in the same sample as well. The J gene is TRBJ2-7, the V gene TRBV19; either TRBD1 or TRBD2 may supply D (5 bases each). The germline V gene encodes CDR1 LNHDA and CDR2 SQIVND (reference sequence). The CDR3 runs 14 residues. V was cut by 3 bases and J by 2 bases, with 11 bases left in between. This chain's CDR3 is CASSIGAGTYEQYF. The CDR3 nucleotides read TGTGCCAGTAGTATCGGGGCCGGAACCTACGAGCAGTACTTC.

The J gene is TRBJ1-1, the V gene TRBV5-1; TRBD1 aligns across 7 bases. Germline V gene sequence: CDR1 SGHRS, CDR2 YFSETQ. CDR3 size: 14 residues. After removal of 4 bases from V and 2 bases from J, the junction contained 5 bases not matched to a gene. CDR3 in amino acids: CASSVTGKNTEAFF. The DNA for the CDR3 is TGCGCCAGCAGCGTGACAGGGAAAAACACTGAAGCTTTCTTT.

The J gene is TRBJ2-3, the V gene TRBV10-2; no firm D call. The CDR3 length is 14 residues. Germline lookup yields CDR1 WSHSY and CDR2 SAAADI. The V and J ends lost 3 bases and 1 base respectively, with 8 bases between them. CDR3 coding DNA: TGCGCCAGCAGTGACCACCGGGGCACAGATACGCAGTATTTT. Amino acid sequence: CASSDHRGTDTQYF.

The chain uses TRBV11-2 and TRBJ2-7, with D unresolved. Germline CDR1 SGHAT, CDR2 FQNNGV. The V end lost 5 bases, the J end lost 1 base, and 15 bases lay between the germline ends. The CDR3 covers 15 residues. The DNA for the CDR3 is TGTGCCAGCAGCCCAGTCCCCCCGGAGTCCTACGAGCAGTACTTC. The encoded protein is CASSPVPPESYEQYF.

CDR3 nucleotide sequence: TGTGCCTTCCGAATCGCGAACACCGGGGAGCTGTTTTTT. Its translation: CAFRIANTGELFF. The chain uses TRBV7-9 and TRBJ2-2; D is unclear. The CDR3 is made up of 13 amino acids. From germline, CDR1 is SEHNR and CDR2 FQNEAQ (reference sequence). V was pared by 11 bases and J by 0 bases, with 10 bases between.

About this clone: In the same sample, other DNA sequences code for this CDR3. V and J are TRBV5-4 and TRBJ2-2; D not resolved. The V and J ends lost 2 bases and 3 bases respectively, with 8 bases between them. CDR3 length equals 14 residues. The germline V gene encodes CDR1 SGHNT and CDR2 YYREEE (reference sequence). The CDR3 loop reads CASSFEGYTGELFF. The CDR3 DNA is TGTGCCAGCAGCTTTGAAGGTTACACCGGGGAGCTGTTTTTT.

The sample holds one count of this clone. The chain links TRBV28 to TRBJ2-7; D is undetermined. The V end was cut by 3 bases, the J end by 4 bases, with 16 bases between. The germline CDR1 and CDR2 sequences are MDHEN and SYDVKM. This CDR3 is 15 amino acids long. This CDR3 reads CASSLGLMLQYEQYF. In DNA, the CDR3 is TGTGCCAGCAGTTTGGGCCTAATGCTACAGTACGAGCAGTACTTC.

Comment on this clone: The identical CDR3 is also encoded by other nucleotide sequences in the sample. The DNA of the CDR3 is TGTGCCAGCAGCCAAGATAGCTACGAGCAGTACTTC. Protein product: CASSQDSYEQYF. The rearrangement links TRBV4-2 to TRBJ2-7; no firm D call. Germline CDR1 LGHNA, CDR2 YNFKEQ. This CDR3 comprises 12 residues. Trimming removed 0 bases from V and 3 bases from J, with 3 bases in between.

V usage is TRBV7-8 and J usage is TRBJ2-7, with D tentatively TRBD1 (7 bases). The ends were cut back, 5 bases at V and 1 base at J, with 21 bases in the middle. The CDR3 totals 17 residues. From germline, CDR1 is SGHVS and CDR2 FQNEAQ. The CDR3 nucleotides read TGTGCCAGCAGCCTTGTTGGAGGGACAGAGAAATCCTACGAGCAGTACTTC. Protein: CASSLVGGTEKSYEQYF. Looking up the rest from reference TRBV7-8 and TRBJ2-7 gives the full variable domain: GAGVSQSPRYKVAKRGQDVALRCDPISGHVSLFWYQQALGQGPEFLTYFQNEAQLDKSGLPSDRFFAERPEGSVSTLKIQRTQQEDSAVYLCASSLVGGTEKSYEQYFGPGTRLTVT.

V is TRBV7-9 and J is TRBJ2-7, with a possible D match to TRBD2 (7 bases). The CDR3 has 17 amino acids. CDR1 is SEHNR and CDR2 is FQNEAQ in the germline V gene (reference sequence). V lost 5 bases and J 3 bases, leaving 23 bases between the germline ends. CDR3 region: CASSLPLRGADRYEQYF. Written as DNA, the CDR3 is TGTGCCAGCAGCCTCCCACTCCGGGGGGCAGACCGCTACGAGCAGTACTTC.

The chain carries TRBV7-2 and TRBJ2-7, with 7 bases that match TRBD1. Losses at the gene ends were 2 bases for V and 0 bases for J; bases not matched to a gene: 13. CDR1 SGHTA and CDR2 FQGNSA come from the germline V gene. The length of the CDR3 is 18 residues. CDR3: CASSLNPTTGSFSYEQYF. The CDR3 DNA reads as TGTGCCAGCAGCTTAAACCCCACGACAGGGTCCTTCTCCTACGAGCAGTACTTC.

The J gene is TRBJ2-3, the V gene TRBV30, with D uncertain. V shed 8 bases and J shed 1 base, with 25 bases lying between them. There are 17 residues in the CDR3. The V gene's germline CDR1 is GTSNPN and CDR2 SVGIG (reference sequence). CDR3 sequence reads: CARASWALGLRTDTQYF. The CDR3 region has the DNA TGTGCCCGGGCGTCATGGGCCCTTGGGCTACGCACAGATACGCAGTATTTT.

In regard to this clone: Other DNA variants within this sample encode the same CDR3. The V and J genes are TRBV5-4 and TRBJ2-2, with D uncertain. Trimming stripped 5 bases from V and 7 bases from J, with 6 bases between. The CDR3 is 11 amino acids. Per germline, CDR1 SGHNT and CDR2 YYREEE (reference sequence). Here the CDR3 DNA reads TGTGCCAGCAGTTTTAACGGGGAGCTGTTTTTT. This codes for CASSFNGELFF.

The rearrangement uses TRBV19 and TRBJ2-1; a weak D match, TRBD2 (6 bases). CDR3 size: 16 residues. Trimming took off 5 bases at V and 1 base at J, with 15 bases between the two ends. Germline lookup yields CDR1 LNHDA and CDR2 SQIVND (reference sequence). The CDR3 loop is CASSFGGSLSYNEQFF. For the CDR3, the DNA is TGTGCCAGTAGTTTTGGGGGGAGTTTGTCCTACAATGAGCAGTTCTTC.

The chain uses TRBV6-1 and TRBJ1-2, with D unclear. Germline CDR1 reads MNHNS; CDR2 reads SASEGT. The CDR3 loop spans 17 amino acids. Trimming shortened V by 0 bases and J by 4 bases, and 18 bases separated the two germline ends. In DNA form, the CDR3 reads TGTGCCAGCAGTGAAGCGATCCAGACGACGGGTAGCTATGGCTACACCTTC. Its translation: CASSEAIQTTGSYGYTF.